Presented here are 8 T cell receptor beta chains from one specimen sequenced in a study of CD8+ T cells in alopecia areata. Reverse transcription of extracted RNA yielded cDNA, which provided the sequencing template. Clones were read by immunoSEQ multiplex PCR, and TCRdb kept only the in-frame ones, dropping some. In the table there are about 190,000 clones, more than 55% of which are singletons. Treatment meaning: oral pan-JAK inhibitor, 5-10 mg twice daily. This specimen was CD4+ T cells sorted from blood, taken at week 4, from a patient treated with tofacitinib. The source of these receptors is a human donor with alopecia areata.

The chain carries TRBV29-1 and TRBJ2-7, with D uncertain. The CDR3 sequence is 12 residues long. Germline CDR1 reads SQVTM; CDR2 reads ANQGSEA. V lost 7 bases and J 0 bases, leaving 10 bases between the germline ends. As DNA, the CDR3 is TGCAGCGCTTCGGCGAGCTCCTACGAGCAGTACTTC. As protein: CSASASSYEQYF.

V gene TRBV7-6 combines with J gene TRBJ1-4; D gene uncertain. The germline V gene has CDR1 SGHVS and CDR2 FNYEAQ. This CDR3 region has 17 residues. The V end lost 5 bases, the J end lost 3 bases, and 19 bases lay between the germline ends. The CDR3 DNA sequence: TGTGCCAGCAGCCACAGTGTTCGGGGTTTAGCTAATGAAAAACTGTTTTTT. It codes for CASSHSVRGLANEKLFF.

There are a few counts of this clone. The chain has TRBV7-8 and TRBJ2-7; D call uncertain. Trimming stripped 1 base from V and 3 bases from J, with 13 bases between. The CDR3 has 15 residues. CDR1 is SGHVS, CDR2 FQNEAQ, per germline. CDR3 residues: CASSLDLGSVYEQYF. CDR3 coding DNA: TGTGCCAGCAGCTTAGATCTAGGGTCGGTCTACGAGCAGTACTTC.

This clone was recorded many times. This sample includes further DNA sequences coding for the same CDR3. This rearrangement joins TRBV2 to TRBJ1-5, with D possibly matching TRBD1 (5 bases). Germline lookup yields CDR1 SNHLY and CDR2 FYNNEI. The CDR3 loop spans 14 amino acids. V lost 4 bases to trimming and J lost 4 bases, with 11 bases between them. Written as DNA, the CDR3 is TGTGCCAGCAGTGGGGGCCCTGGGAATCAGCCCCAGCATTTT. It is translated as CASSGGPGNQPQHF.

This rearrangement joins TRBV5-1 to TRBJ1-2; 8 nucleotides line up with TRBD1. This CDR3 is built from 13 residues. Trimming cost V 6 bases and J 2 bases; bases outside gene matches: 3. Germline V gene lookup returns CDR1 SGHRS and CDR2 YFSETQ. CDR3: CASTTGENYGYTF. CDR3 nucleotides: TGCGCCAGCACGACAGGGGAAAACTATGGCTACACCTTC.

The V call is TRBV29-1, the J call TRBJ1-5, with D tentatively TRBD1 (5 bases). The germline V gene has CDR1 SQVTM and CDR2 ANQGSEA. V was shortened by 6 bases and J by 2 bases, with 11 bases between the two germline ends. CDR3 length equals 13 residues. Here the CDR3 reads CSVTGGGNQPQHF. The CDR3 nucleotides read TGCAGCGTGACCGGGGGTGGCAATCAGCCCCAGCATTTT.

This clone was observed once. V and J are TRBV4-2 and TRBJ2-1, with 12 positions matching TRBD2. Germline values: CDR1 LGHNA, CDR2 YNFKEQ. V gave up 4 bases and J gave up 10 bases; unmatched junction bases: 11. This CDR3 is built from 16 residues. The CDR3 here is CASSPRGGLAGQEQFF. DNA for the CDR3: TGTGCCAGCAGCCCGCGAGGGGGACTAGCGGGCCAAGAGCAGTTCTTC.

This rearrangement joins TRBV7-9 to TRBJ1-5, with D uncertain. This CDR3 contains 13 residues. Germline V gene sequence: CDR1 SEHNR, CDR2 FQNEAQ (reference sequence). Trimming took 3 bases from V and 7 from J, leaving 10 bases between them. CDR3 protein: CASSFGPDQPQHF. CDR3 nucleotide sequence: TGTGCCAGCAGCTTCGGGCCCGACCAGCCCCAGCATTTT. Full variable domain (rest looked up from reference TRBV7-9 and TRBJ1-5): DTGVSQNPRHKITKRGQNVTFRCDPISEHNRLYWYRQTLGQGPEFLTYFQNEAQLEKSRLLSDRFSAERPKGSFSTLEIQRTEQGDSAMYLCASSFGPDQPQHFGDGTRLSIL.